A single sample gave rise to the 21 T cell receptor beta chains below, sequenced in a study of response to subunit inactivated influenza vaccine. A single record per CDR3 protein comes from TCRdb applying MiXCR to the RT-PCR reads. The sample holds a few hundred thousand distinct CDR3 sequences, 14% seen once. Sample: PBMCs from blood, taken 11 to 12 days after vaccination. The receptor set was obtained from a man aged 50-59 years who received an inactivated influenza vaccine.

This sequence joins TRBV7-9 and TRBJ1-2; TRBD1 might be the D (6 bases). Germline lookup yields CDR1 SEHNR and CDR2 FQNEAQ (reference sequence). The CDR3 consists of 13 residues. V gave up 5 bases and J gave up 10 bases, with 17 bases separating them. Here the CDR3 reads CASSQGIGGDYTF. In DNA, the CDR3 is TGTGCCAGCAGCCAAGGGATAGGGGGAGACTACACCTTC. The full variable domain, rest sourced from reference TRBV7-9 and TRBJ1-2, is DTGVSQNPRHKITKRGQNVTFRCDPISEHNRLYWYRQTLGQGPEFLTYFQNEAQLEKSRLLSDRFSAERPKGSFSTLEIQRTEQGDSAMYLCASSQGIGGDYTFGSGTRLTVV.

This clonotype appeared a few times. The chain is built from TRBV11-2 and TRBJ2-5; D remains ambiguous. This CDR3 spans 14 amino acids. CDR1 is SGHAT, CDR2 FQNNGV, per germline. Trimming stripped 1 base from V and 4 bases from J, with 10 bases between. The CDR3 loop reads CASSLVLNIETQYF. For the CDR3, the DNA is TGTGCCAGCAGCTTAGTATTGAACATAGAGACCCAGTACTTC.

This chain uses TRBV27 with TRBJ1-1; 7 nucleotides match TRBD1. The germline V gene encodes CDR1 MNHEY and CDR2 SMNVEV (reference sequence). V lost 5 bases, J lost 6 bases, and 12 bases stayed unmatched. This CDR3 is 15 amino acids long. The CDR3 here is CASSGWTGPGAEAFF. The DNA for the CDR3 is TGTGCCAGCAGTGGGTGGACAGGACCTGGCGCTGAAGCTTTCTTT.

The V and J genes are TRBV18 and TRBJ2-7; 8 bases align to TRBD1. V shed 3 bases, J shed 4 bases, and the junction held 8 bases outside the gene matches. The CDR3 sequence is 15 residues long. Germline assignment: CDR1 KGHSH and CDR2 LQKENI. This CDR3 reads CASSPFTQGVYEQYF. CDR3 DNA: TGTGCCAGCTCACCCTTTACACAGGGGGTATACGAGCAGTACTTC.

A few counts support this clonotype. J is TRBJ2-7 and V is TRBV20-1; D call uncertain. The CDR3 is 12 residues long. Between the trimmed V and J ends, which lost 0 bases and 1 base, there was a span of 4 bases. Germline V gives CDR1 DFQATT, CDR2 SNEGSKA (reference sequence). The CDR3 sequence: CSAREVSYEQYF. In DNA form, the CDR3 reads TGCAGTGCTAGAGAGGTGTCCTACGAGCAGTACTTC.

The chain employs TRBV29-1 and TRBJ2-7; 9 bases match TRBD1. V lost 4 bases to trimming and J lost 4 bases; unmatched junction nucleotides: 8. The CDR3 spans 14 residues. Per germline, CDR1 SQVTM and CDR2 ANQGSEA. The CDR3: CSVGDGTGTYEQYF. The DNA of the CDR3 is TGCAGCGTTGGGGACGGGACAGGGACGTACGAGCAGTACTTC.

V usage is TRBV6-5 and J usage is TRBJ2-3; TRBD2 might be the D (5 bases). Germline CDR1 MNHEY, CDR2 SVGAGI. The CDR3 is 16 amino acids. V gave up 0 bases and J gave up 1 base, with 11 bases separating them. The CDR3 sequence: CASSYSSRGGTDTQYF. The CDR3 DNA sequence: TGTGCCAGCAGTTACTCGAGTCGGGGAGGCACAGATACGCAGTATTTT.

The V and J genes are TRBV28 and TRBJ2-3; the match to TRBD2 covers 9 bases. CDR1 and CDR2 (germline): MDHEN, SYDVKM. V shed 1 base, J shed 1 base, and the junction held 12 bases outside the gene matches. The CDR3 has 19 residues. CDR3 protein: CASSLFWADAGGGTDTQYF. The CDR3 DNA follows: TGTGCCAGCAGTTTATTTTGGGCAGACGCGGGGGGGGGCACAGATACGCAGTATTTT.

The rearrangement joins TRBV28 to TRBJ2-7, with D possibly matching TRBD1 (6 bases). Trimming removed 10 bases at V and 3 bases at J, with 13 bases between. The CDR3 is 12 amino acids. Germline V CDR1 and CDR2: MDHEN, SYDVKM. The CDR3 DNA sequence: TGTGCCACCTACGACAGGAACTACGAGCAGTACTTC. Translated: CATYDRNYEQYF.

This chain uses TRBV28 with TRBJ2-3, with a possible D match to TRBD2 (5 bases). Trimming stripped 5 bases from V and 0 bases from J, with 6 bases between. The germline V gene has CDR1 MDHEN and CDR2 SYDVKM. The CDR3 is made up of 13 amino acids. The chain's CDR3 is CASSGLSTDTQYF. CDR3 bases: TGTGCCAGCAGTGGACTGAGCACAGATACGCAGTATTTT.

In its sample, this clonotype was seen a few times. V gene TRBV12-3 or TRBV12-4 combines with J gene TRBJ2-1, with a weak D call TRBD2 (6 bases). The CDR3 contains 15 residues. The V end was cut by 6 bases, the J end by 0 bases, with 12 bases between. CDR3 loop: CASRASVSSYNEQFF. CDR3 nucleotides: TGTGCCAGCAGGGCTAGCGTCAGCTCCTACAATGAGCAGTTCTTC.

The CDR3 DNA reads TGCAGTGCTAGGGTCAGCGGGCTCCGAAACTATGGCTACACCTTC. This translates into CSARVSGLRNYGYTF. The genes are TRBV20-1 and TRBJ1-2; no clear D. Trimming shortened V by 3 bases and J by 2 bases, and 16 bases separated the two germline ends. Per germline, CDR1 DFQATT and CDR2 SNEGSKA (reference sequence). This CDR3 comprises 15 residues.

This clonotype was detected ten times or more. The V call is TRBV14, the J call TRBJ2-7; 9 nucleotides agree with TRBD1. CDR1 is SGHDN and CDR2 is FVKESK in the germline V gene. The length of the CDR3 is 15 residues. V dropped 4 bases and J dropped 5; count of bases not matched to a gene: 9. The CDR3 DNA follows: TGTGCCAGCAGCCCCCCCCGGACAGGGGTGGACGAGCAGTACTTC. This translates into CASSPPRTGVDEQYF. The full variable domain, in which reference TRBV14 and TRBJ2-7 provide the parts outside the CDR3, is EAGVTQFPSHSVIEKGQTVTLRCDPISGHDNLYWYRRVMGKEIKFLLHFVKESKQDESGMPNNRFLAERTGGTYSTLKVQPAELEDSGVYFCASSPPRTGVDEQYFGPGTRLTVT.

This chain links TRBV19 with TRBJ2-7, with D unclear. V dropped 5 bases and J dropped 1 base, with 9 bases sitting between them. The CDR3 loop spans 13 amino acids. Germline V gene data show CDR1 as LNHDA and CDR2 as SQIVND (reference sequence). The CDR3 protein is CASSRDWSYEQYF. In DNA form, the CDR3 reads TGTGCCAGTAGTCGAGATTGGTCCTACGAGCAGTACTTC.

This clonotype appeared a few times. The J gene is TRBJ2-7, the V gene TRBV6-1, with D uncertain. The CDR3 runs to 11 residues. The germline CDR1 and CDR2 sequences are MNHNS and SASEGT. The V end was cut by 8 bases, the J end by 9 bases, with 14 bases between. The chain's CDR3 is CASGTDSRQYF. CDR3 DNA: TGTGCCAGCGGAACAGACTCCCGGCAGTACTTC.

V is TRBV14 and J is TRBJ1-1, with a possible D match to TRBD1 (5 bases). The CDR3 loop spans 15 amino acids. The ends were cut back, 3 bases at V and 1 base at J, with 12 bases in the middle. Germline V gives CDR1 SGHDN, CDR2 FVKESK. DNA of the CDR3: TGTGCCAGCAGCCAGCAGACAGTCCCGAACACTGAAGCTTTCTTT. Translating it yields CASSQQTVPNTEAFF.

This clonotype was seen ten or more times. The rearrangement links TRBV9 to TRBJ1-1; no definite D call. The CDR3 totals 13 residues. Per the germline V gene, CDR1 is SGDLS and CDR2 is YYNGEE. Trimming cost V 2 bases and J 0 bases, with 5 bases left between them. The CDR3 DNA reads TGTGCCAGCAGCGTGCACTTGAACACTGAAGCTTTCTTT. Amino acids: CASSVHLNTEAFF.

The V call is TRBV30, the J call TRBJ2-7; 13 positions match TRBD2. The CDR3 extends over 15 amino acids. The J segment lost 0 bases and the V segment lost 3 bases, leaving 2 bases of the junction unmatched. Germline V gene data show CDR1 as GTSNPN and CDR2 as SVGIG (reference sequence). CDR3 protein: CAWRGTSGISYEQYF. The CDR3 DNA follows: TGTGCCTGGAGGGGGACTAGCGGGATCTCCTACGAGCAGTACTTC.

This clonotype has a handful of counts. V usage is TRBV7-9 and J usage is TRBJ1-1; 7 bases fit TRBD1. The CDR3 loop spans 13 amino acids. V trimming: 6 bases; J trimming: 3 bases; junction bases outside the gene matches: 4. Germline-derived CDR1 and CDR2 are SEHNR and FQNEAQ (reference sequence). Here the CDR3 reads CASRDDRDTEAFF. In nucleotides, the CDR3 is TGTGCCAGCAGAGATGACAGGGACACTGAAGCTTTCTTT.

The genes are TRBV20-1 and TRBJ2-5; 10 bases are a match to TRBD2. V was clipped by 4 bases and J by 5 bases; unmatched bases: 13. Germline V gives CDR1 DFQATT, CDR2 SNEGSKA (reference sequence). CDR3 length equals 16 residues. The CDR3 spells CSANPTASGRGETQYF. DNA for the CDR3: TGCAGTGCTAACCCGACGGCTAGCGGGAGAGGCGAGACCCAGTACTTC.

This clonotype has only a few counts. V and J are TRBV5-1 and TRBJ2-3; TRBD1 agrees at 9 bases. Germline lookup yields CDR1 SGHRS and CDR2 YFSETQ. Trimming cost V 4 bases and J 0 bases; bases outside gene matches: 3. This CDR3 contains 15 residues. The CDR3 reads CASSGGQGSTDTQYF. CDR3 nucleotides: TGCGCCAGCAGCGGAGGACAGGGGAGCACAGATACGCAGTATTTT.